These T cell receptor beta chains were read from a single sample in a study of CD8+ T cells in alopecia areata. The repertoire was sequenced with immunoSEQ multiplex PCR; TCRdb's copy has only in-frame clones and lacks some. The sample holds more than 90,000 clones, roughly 50% seen once. The sequences come from CD8+ T cells sorted from blood, collected at week 24, from a patient treated with tofacitinib. The receptors were gathered from a human donor with alopecia areata. Both conserved end residues are part of each CDR3. Fields, in order: V gene, J gene, D gene, CDR3 protein. The D gene is left open where the match is weak.

TRBV5-6	TRBJ2-1	.	CAYTGVTYNEQFF
TRBV5-5	TRBJ2-7	TRBD1	CASSSGQGIYEQYF
TRBV5-6	TRBJ1-5	.	CASSLADGNQPQHF
TRBV27	TRBJ2-5	.	CASSSTMQETQYF
TRBV27	TRBJ2-2	.	CASSLGQRTGELFF
TRBV29-1	TRBJ1-1	.	CSVEWGHTEAFF
TRBV7-8	.	.	CASSFRGYDEQYF
TRBV7-8	TRBJ2-7	.	CASSLGYLQIYEQYF
TRBV11-1	TRBJ1-1	.	CASRSIRDNTEAFF
TRBV29-1	TRBJ1-2	.	CSVGGENRFVGYTF
TRBV5-1	TRBJ1-1	.	CASSPNRGVNTEAFF
TRBV5-1	TRBJ1-1	.	CASSLDRTPLEAFF
TRBV7-9	TRBJ1-6	.	CASSLVEGGNSPLHF
TRBV30	TRBJ2-4	TRBD1	CAWSRQGRAKNIQYF
TRBV6-1	TRBJ2-5	TRBD1	CASSEAGTGRAMQETQYF
TRBV6-5	TRBJ2-1	TRBD1	CASSRDRGYNEQFF
TRBV5-4	TRBJ2-6	TRBD2	CASSLHPRGLQSSGANVLTF
TRBV27	TRBJ1-1	.	CASSLGGDREAFF
TRBV2	TRBJ1-6	.	CASSRDNSPLHF
TRBV2	TRBJ2-3	TRBD2	CASRGLVTDTQYF
TRBV15	TRBJ2-5	.	CATSSRTGGVETQYF
TRBV11-3	TRBJ2-2	TRBD1	CASSGGTGGTGELFF
TRBV4-1	TRBJ2-5	TRBD2	CASSLLAGEQETQYF
TRBV7-9	TRBJ1-6	.	CASSNRAGSPLHF
TRBV7-9	TRBJ2-3	TRBD2	CASSLGSGGIDTQYF
TRBV30	TRBJ2-1	.	CAWSALSLVDEQFF
TRBV5-1	TRBJ2-7	TRBD2	CASRWEGTYEQYF
TRBV6-6	TRBJ2-3	TRBD1	CASRQGDTDTQYF
TRBV11-2	TRBJ2-7	.	CASSFGPTPYEQYF
TRBV29-1	TRBJ2-3	TRBD2	CSVETSPDTQYF
TRBV27	TRBJ1-2	.	CASSFGGDYGYTF
TRBV28	TRBJ1-5	TRBD1	CASSTPGQGYQPQHF
TRBV7-9	TRBJ2-7	TRBD2	CASSPPGLAYEQYF
TRBV6-5	TRBJ2-2	.	CASGWGTGELFF
TRBV18	TRBJ1-5	.	CASSTDSSQPQHF
TRBV27	TRBJ1-5	TRBD1	CASSDRGLQPQHF
TRBV29-1	TRBJ2-1	.	CSVEETKNSYNEQFF
TRBV7-9	TRBJ2-1	TRBD2	CASSAAGLGYEQFF
TRBV7-3	TRBJ2-1	.	CASSLAGRDSEQFF
TRBV6-5	TRBJ2-1	.	CASSYSYPEYNEQFF
TRBV2	TRBJ1-5	.	CASKEDFTDVNQPQHF
TRBV29-1	TRBJ2-5	TRBD1	CSAPSPGTGQETQYF
TRBV2	TRBJ2-7	.	CASREGDRYEQYF
TRBV2	TRBJ1-5	.	CASSIGIPSNQPQHF
TRBV23-1	TRBJ1-4	.	CATNPDQDADDEKLFF
TRBV4-2	TRBJ2-7	TRBD1	CASSQGGQYEQYF
TRBV5-1	TRBJ2-1	.	CASSIRRDEQFF
TRBV11-2	TRBJ2-7	.	CASSQDKFPYEQYF
TRBV9	TRBJ1-5	.	CASSVKGYANQPQHF
TRBV30	TRBJ2-1	.	CATGENNEQFF
TRBV7-9	TRBJ1-1	.	CASSPRHSPEAFF
TRBV5-4	TRBJ1-2	.	CASLGGDTSYGYTF